The 2 T cell receptor beta chains below were found in one sample sequenced in a study of cytomegalovirus exposure and HLA in healthy donors. PCR was performed using 60 Vbeta and 13 Jbeta primers. TCRdb keeps only in-frame clones here, not all; method: immunoSEQ multiplex PCR. The table lists some 150,000 clones, more than 70% of them singletons. Sequencing was performed on PBMCs. The receptors stem from a male donor in good health and CMV-seronegative.

This chain connects TRBV10-2 to TRBJ2-5; TRBD2 matches at 12 bases. The germline V gene has CDR1 WSHSY and CDR2 SAAADI. There are 15 residues in the CDR3. V lost 3 bases, J lost 3 bases, and 2 bases stayed unmatched. This chain's CDR3 is CASSETSGGKETQYF. In DNA, the CDR3 is TGCGCCAGCAGTGAAACTAGCGGGGGGAAAGAGACCCAGTACTTC.

The chain uses TRBV19 and TRBJ2-6; 9 bases are shared with TRBD1. Per the germline V gene, CDR1 is LNHDA and CDR2 is SQIVND (reference sequence). Losses at the gene ends were 5 bases for V and 3 bases for J; bases not matched to a gene: 14. The CDR3 runs to 19 residues. The CDR3, as DNA: TGTGCCAGTAGTGGTCGCAGGATCGGGACAGGGTTTGGGGCCAACGTCCTGACTTTC. It is translated as CASSGRRIGTGFGANVLTF. The full variable domain, with the rest looked up from reference TRBV19 and TRBJ2-6, is DGGITQSPKYLFRKEGQNVTLSCEQNLNHDAMYWYRQDPGQGLRLIYYSQIVNDFQKGDIAEGYSVSREKKESFPLTVTSAQKNPTAFYLCASSGRRIGTGFGANVLTFGAGSRLTVL.